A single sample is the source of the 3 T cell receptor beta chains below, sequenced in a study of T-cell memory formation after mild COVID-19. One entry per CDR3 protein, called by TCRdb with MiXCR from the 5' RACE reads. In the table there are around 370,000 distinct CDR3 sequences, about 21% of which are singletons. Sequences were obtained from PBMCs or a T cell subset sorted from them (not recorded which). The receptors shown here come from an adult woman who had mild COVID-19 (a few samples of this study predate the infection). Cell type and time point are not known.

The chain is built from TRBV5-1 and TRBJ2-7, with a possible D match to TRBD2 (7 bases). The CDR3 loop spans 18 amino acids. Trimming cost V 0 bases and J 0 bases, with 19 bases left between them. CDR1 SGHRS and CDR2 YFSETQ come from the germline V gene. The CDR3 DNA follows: TGCGCCAGCAGCTTGGCGGTGGCGGGGGCGCGAAGCTCCTACGAGCAGTACTTC. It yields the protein CASSLAVAGARSSYEQYF. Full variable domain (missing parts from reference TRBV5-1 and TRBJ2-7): KAGVTQTPRYLIKTRGQQVTLSCSPISGHRSVSWYQQTPGQGLQFLFEYFSETQRNKGNFPGRFSGRQFSNSRSEMNVSTLELGDSALYLCASSLAVAGARSSYEQYFGPGTRLTVT.

Here the CDR3 reads CAIRATGDAPYEQYF. The CDR3 nucleotides are TGTGCCATCAGGGCAACAGGGGATGCTCCCTACGAGCAGTACTTC. J is TRBJ2-7 and V is TRBV10-3; 7 nucleotides agree with TRBD1. The length of the CDR3 is 15 residues. Germline V gene lookup returns CDR1 ENHRY and CDR2 SYGVKD. With 6 bases clipped from V and 2 bases from J, the junction kept 10 bases outside the gene matches.

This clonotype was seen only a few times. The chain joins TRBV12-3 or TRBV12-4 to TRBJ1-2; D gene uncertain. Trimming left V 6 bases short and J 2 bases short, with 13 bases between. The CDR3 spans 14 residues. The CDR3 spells CASSPSDRNYGYTF. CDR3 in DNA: TGTGCCAGCAGCCCCAGTGACCGAAACTATGGCTACACCTTC.